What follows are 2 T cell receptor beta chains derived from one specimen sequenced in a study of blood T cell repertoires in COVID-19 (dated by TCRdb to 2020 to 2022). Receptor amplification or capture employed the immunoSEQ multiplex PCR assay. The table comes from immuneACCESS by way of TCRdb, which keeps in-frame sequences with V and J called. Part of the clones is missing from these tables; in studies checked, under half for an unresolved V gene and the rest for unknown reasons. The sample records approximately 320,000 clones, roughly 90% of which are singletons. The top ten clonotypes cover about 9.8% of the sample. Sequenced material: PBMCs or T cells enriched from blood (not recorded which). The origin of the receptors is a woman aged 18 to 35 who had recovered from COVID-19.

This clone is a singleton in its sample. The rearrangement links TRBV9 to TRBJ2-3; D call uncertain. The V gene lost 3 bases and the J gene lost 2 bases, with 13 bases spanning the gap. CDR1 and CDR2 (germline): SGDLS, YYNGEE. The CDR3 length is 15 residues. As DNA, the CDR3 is TGTGCCAGCAGCGCCACAGAAGCAATCACAGATACGCAGTATTTT. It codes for CASSATEAITDTQYF.

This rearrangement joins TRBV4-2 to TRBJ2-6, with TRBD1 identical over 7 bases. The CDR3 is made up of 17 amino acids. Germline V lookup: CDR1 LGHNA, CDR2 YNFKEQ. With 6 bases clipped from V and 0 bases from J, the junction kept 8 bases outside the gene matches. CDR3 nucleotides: TGTGCCAGCAGGTATGACAGGGCCCCCTCTGGGGCCAACGTCCTGACTTTC. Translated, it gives CASRYDRAPSGANVLTF.